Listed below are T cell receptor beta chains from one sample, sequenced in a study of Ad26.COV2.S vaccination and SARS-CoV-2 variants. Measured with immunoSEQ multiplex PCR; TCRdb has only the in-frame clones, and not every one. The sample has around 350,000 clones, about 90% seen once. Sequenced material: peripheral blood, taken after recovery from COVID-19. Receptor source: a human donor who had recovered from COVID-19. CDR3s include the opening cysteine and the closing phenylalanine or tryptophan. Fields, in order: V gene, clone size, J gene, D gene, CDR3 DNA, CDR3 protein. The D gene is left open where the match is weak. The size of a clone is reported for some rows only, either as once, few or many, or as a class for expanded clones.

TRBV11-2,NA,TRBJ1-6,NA,TGTGCCAGCAGCTTAGAAGGCCGAGGGAATTCACCCCTCCACTTT,CASSLEGRGNSPLHF
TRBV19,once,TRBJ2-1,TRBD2,TGTGCCAGTAGTACATCGGGGGGGTCCTACAATGAGCAGTTCTTC,CASSTSGGSYNEQFF
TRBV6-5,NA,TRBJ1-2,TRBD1,TGTGCCAGCAGTTGGGACAGCTCCTCATATGGCTACACCTTC,CASSWDSSSYGYTF
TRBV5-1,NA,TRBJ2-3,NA,TGCGCCAGCAGCTTTCGGGGGAGCACAGATACGCAGTATTTT,CASSFRGSTDTQYF
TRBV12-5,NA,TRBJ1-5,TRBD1,TGTGCTAGTGGTTTGTCCCTCGGACAGGGGGGCAATCAGCCCCAGCATTTT,CASGLSLGQGGNQPQHF
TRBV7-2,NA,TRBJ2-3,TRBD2,TGTGCCAGCAGCTTAGCTTATAGGGCTAGCGGGGGCAAAGATACGCAGTATTTT,CASSLAYRASGGKDTQYF
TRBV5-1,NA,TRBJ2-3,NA,TGCGCCAGCAGCTTGGCCAGGTTGGATACGCAGTATTTT,CASSLARLDTQYF
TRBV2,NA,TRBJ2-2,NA,TGTGCCAGCAGTGAAGCGGGGGTCTACAACACCGGGGAGCTGTTTTTT,CASSEAGVYNTGELFF
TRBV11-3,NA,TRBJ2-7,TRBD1,TGTGCCAGCAGCGAAGGACAGGACGAGCAGTACTTC,CASSEGQDEQYF
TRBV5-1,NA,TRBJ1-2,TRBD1,TGCGCCAGCAGTCTGACAGGGGGCGGCGATGGCTACACCTTC,CASSLTGGGDGYTF
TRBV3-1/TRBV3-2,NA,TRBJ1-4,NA,TGTGCCAGCAGCCTTGGACAGCCGAATGAAAAACTGTTTTTT,CASSLGQPNEKLFF
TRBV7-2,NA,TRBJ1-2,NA,TGTGCCAGCAGCTTATCCTCTGTTATAGGTGGCTACACCTTC,CASSLSSVIGGYTF
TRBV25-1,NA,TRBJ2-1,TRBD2,TGTGCCAGCAGTGATCTTTACGGGGGGAACAATGAGCAGTTCTTC,CASSDLYGGNNEQFF
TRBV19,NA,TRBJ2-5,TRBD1,TGTGCCAGTAGCGCACAGGGGGCAGGGGAGACCCAGTACTTC,CASSAQGAGETQYF
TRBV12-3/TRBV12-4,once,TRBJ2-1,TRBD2,TGTGCCAGCAGTTTAGGGCGGGGGGCCGAGCAGTTCTTC,CASSLGRGAEQFF
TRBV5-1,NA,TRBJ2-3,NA,TGCGCCAGCAGCTGGGGACTGAACCAACGCACAGATACGCAGTATTTT,CASSWGLNQRTDTQYF
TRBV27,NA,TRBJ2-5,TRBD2,TGTGCCAGCAGCTATACTAGCGGGGGGGTCTGGATGGAGACCCAGTACTTC,CASSYTSGGVWMETQYF
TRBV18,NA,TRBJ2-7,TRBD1,TGTGCCAGCTCACCCGGGACAGATTCCTACGAGCAGTACTTC,CASSPGTDSYEQYF
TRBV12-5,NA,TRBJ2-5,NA,TGTGCTAGTGGTTACCACAGTTTAGAGACCCAGTACTTC,CASGYHSLETQYF
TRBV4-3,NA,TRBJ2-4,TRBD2,TGCGCCAGCAGCCAAGCAGTAGCGGGGGGGCGGGCCAAAAACATTCAGTACTTC,CASSQAVAGGRAKNIQYF
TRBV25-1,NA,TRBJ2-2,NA,TGTGCCAGCAGGGACACCTCCGGAGCTAACACCGGGGAGCTGTTTTTT,CASRDTSGANTGELFF
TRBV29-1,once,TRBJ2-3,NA,TGCAGCGTTGAACGACAAAAACTACGGACAGATACGCAGTATTTT,CSVERQKLRTDTQYF
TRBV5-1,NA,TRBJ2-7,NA,TGCGCCAGCAGCTTTCGGGCTTCTGGGATCTACGAGCAGTACTTC,CASSFRASGIYEQYF
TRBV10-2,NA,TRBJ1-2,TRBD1,TGCGCCAGCAGTTCCGGACAGGGAAATGGCTACACCTTC,CASSSGQGNGYTF